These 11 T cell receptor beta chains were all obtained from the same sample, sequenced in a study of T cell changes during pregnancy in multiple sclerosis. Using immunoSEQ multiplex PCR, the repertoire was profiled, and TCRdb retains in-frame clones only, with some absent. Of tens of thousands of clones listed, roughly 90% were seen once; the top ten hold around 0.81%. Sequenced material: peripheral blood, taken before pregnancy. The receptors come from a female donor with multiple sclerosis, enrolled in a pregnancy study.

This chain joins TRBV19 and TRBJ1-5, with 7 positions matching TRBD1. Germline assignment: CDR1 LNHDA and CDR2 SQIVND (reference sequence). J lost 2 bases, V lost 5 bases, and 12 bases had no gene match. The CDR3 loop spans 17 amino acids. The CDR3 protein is CASSPGDSTYRNQPQHF. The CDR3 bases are TGTGCCAGTAGTCCCGGGGACAGCACATATCGCAATCAGCCCCAGCATTTT.

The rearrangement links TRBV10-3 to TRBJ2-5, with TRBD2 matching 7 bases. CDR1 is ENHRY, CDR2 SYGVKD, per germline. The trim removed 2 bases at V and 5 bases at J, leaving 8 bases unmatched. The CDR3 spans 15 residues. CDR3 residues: CAISEKLARQETQYF. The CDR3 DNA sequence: TGTGCCATCAGTGAGAAACTAGCGAGGCAGGAGACCCAGTACTTC.

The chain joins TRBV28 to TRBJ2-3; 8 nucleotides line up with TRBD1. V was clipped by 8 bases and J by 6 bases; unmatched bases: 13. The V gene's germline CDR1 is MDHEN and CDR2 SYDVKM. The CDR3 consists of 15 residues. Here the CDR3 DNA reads TGTGCCAGCGGACAGGGAGTTAGAGGGTTGGATACGCAGTATTTT. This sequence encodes CASGQGVRGLDTQYF.

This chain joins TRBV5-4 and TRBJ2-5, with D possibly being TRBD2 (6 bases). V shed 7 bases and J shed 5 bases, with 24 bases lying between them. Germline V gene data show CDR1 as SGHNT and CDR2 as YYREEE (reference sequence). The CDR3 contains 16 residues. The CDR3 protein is CASSLVGVGGSETQYF. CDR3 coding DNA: TGTGCCAGCTCCCTGGTGGGAGTTGGGGGGTCGGAGACCCAGTACTTC. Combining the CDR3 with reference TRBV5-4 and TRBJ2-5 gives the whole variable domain ETGVTQSPTHLIKTRGQQVTLRCSSQSGHNTVSWYQQALGQGPQFIFQYYREEENGRGNFPPRFSGLQFPNYSSELNVNALELDDSALYLCASSLVGVGGSETQYFGPGTRLLVL.

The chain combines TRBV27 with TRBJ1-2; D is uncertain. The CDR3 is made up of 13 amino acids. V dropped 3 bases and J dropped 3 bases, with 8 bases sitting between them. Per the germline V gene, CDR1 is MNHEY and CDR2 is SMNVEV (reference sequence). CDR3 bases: TGTGCCAGCAGTTTCGAGAATTACTATGGCTACACCTTC. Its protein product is CASSFENYYGYTF.

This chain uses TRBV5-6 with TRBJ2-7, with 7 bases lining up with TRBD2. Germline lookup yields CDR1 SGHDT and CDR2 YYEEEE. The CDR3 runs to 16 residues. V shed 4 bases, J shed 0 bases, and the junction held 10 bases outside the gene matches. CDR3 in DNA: TGTGCCAGCAGCCCCCCGGGAGGATTGAGCTCCTACGAGCAGTACTTC. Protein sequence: CASSPPGGLSSYEQYF.

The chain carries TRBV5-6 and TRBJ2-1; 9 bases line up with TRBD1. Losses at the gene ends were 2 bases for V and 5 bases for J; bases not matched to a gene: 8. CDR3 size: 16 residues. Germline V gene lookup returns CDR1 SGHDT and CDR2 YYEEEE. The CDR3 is CASSFRGTGYHNEQFF. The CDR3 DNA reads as TGTGCCAGCAGCTTCCGAGGGACAGGGTATCACAATGAGCAGTTCTTC.

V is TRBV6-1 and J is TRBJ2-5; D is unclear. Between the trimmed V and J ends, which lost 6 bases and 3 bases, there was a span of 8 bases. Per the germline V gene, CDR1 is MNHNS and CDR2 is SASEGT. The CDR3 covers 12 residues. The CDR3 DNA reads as TGTGCCAGCAGGGAGAGAGAAGAGACCCAGTACTTC. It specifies CASREREETQYF.

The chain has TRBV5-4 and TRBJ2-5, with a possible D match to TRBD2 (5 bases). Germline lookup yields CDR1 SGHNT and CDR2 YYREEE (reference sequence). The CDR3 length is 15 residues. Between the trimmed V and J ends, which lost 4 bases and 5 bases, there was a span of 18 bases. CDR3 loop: CASSPSLTGVETQYF. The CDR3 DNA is TGTGCCAGCAGCCCATCCTTAACCGGGGTGGAGACCCAGTACTTC.

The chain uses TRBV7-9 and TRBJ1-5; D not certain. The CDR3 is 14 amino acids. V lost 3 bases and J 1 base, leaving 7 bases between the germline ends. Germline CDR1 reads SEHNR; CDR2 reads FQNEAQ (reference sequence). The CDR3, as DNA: TGTGCCAGCAGCTTCCTGGAGAGCAATCAGCCCCAGCATTTT. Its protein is CASSFLESNQPQHF.

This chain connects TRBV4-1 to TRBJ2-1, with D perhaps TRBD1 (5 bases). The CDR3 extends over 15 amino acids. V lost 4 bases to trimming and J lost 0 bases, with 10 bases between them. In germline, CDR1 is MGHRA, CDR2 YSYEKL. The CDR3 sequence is CASSPGPYSYNEQFF. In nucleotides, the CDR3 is TGCGCCAGCAGCCCAGGGCCTTACTCCTACAATGAGCAGTTCTTC.